The 10 T cell receptor beta chains below were found in one sample sequenced in a study of identical twins. A single record per CDR3 protein comes from TCRdb applying MiXCR to the 5' RACE reads. This table has 240,000 or so distinct CDR3 sequences, 5.5% to 7% appearing once. These sequences were also reported in another study, on yellow fever vaccine responses in identical twins.

Sequencing was performed on memory (CD45RO+) T cells sorted from blood. The origin of the receptors is a woman aged 18 to 35 in good health.

This clonotype has just a few counts. The chain links TRBV5-1 to TRBJ2-2; D is perhaps TRBD2 (6 bases). Germline V gene data show CDR1 as SGHRS and CDR2 as YFSETQ. The CDR3 runs to 15 residues. V was shortened by 1 base and J by 5 bases, with 12 bases between the two germline ends. CDR3 amino acids: CASSLSQGGTGELFF. CDR3 bases: TGCGCCAGCAGCTTGTCGCAGGGAGGTACCGGGGAGCTGTTTTTT. The full variable domain, completed using reference TRBV5-1 and TRBJ2-2, is KAGVTQTPRYLIKTRGQQVTLSCSPISGHRSVSWYQQTPGQGLQFLFEYFSETQRNKGNFPGRFSGRQFSNSRSEMNVSTLELGDSALYLCASSLSQGGTGELFFGEGSRLTVL.

At least ten counts were recorded for this clonotype. The V gene is TRBV28, the J gene TRBJ2-1, with 8 bases matching TRBD2. The V gene end was trimmed by 2 bases and the J gene end by 8 bases; junction bases not matched to a gene: 11. Germline-derived CDR1 and CDR2 are MDHEN and SYDVKM. This CDR3 is 16 amino acids long. The CDR3 nucleotides are TGTGCCAGCAGTTTAGGCGGGACTAGGGGTAAATATGAGCAGTTCTTC. It translates to CASSLGGTRGKYEQFF. Together with reference TRBV28 and TRBJ2-1, the CDR3 gives the full variable domain: DVKVTQSSRYLVKRTGEKVFLECVQDMDHENMFWYRQDPGLGLRLIYFSYDVKMKEKGDIPEGYSVSREKKERFSLILESASTNQTSMYLCASSLGGTRGKYEQFFGPGTRLTVL.

This clonotype was detected ten times or more. The chain has TRBV7-9 and TRBJ2-5; TRBD2 might be the D (5 bases). This CDR3 is built from 16 residues. Germline CDR1 SEHNR, CDR2 FQNEAQ (reference sequence). V was clipped by 1 base and J by 0 bases, with 12 bases between them. CDR3: CASSLVAGGYQETQYF. The CDR3 DNA follows: TGTGCCAGCAGCTTAGTGGCGGGCGGCTACCAAGAGACCCAGTACTTC.

The chain combines TRBV11-2 with TRBJ2-1; 8 bases line up with TRBD2. The CDR3 loop spans 17 amino acids. CDR1 SGHAT and CDR2 FQNNGV come from the germline V gene. Germline trimming cut 5 bases from V and 5 bases from J; bases unmatched to any gene: 14. DNA of the CDR3: TGTGCCAGCAGCCCACGAATGGAGGCGGGAGGCAACAATGAGCAGTTCTTC. Protein product: CASSPRMEAGGNNEQFF.

In this sample, this clonotype turned up many times. This chain uses TRBV9 with TRBJ1-2; D unresolved. The V end lost 0 bases, the J end lost 5 bases, and 14 bases lay between the germline ends. This CDR3 comprises 15 residues. Germline assignment: CDR1 SGDLS and CDR2 YYNGEE. The CDR3 loop is CASSVVQDGGYGYTF. CDR3 bases: TGTGCCAGCAGCGTAGTTCAGGACGGAGGGTATGGCTACACCTTC.

In this sample, this clonotype turned up many times. The rearrangement joins TRBV27 to TRBJ2-1; 10 bases are a match to TRBD2. The CDR3 is 13 amino acids. J was trimmed by 4 bases and V by 6 bases; bases with no gene match: 0. Germline V gene sequence: CDR1 MNHEY, CDR2 SMNVEV (reference sequence). DNA for the CDR3: TGTGCCAGCAGGACTAGCGGGTACAATGAGCAGTTCTTC. Its protein is CASRTSGYNEQFF.

This clonotype was found many times. CDR3 in amino acids: CSARDQWSSYEQYF. CDR3 nucleotides: TGCAGTGCTAGAGATCAGTGGAGCTCCTACGAGCAGTACTTC. The chain uses TRBV20-1 and TRBJ2-7; no definite D call. Looked up from germline, CDR1 is DFQATT and CDR2 is SNEGSKA (reference sequence). The CDR3 is 14 residues long. The ends were cut back, 0 bases at V and 0 bases at J, with 9 bases in the middle.

This clonotype was detected a few times. The chain joins TRBV18 to TRBJ1-5; no clear D gene. Germline V gene sequence: CDR1 KGHSH, CDR2 LQKENI. The CDR3 is 14 residues long. V was pared by 3 bases and J by 3 bases, with 9 bases between. As DNA, the CDR3 is TGTGCCAGCTCACCTGGCCTAGTCAATCAGCCCCAGCATTTT. Amino acids: CASSPGLVNQPQHF.

This clonotype was found a few times. The chain employs TRBV6-1 and TRBJ2-1; 8 bases map to TRBD1. The CDR3 length is 14 residues. The germline V gene encodes CDR1 MNHNS and CDR2 SASEGT. The V segment lost 4 bases and the J segment 6 bases; nucleotides outside the gene matches: 5. The CDR3 reads CASSVGQEANEQFF. The CDR3 nucleotides read TGTGCCAGCAGTGTGGGACAGGAAGCCAATGAGCAGTTCTTC.

The V and J genes are TRBV6-5 and TRBJ1-2; 9 nucleotides agree with TRBD1. The CDR3 covers 16 residues. J was trimmed by 0 bases and V by 5 bases; bases with no gene match: 7. The V gene's germline CDR1 is MNHEY and CDR2 SVGAGI. CDR3 amino acids: CASSNRGQGTNYGYTF. The CDR3 bases are TGTGCCAGCAGTAACCGGGGACAGGGAACTAACTATGGCTACACCTTC.